This T cell receptor (beta chain) was sequenced in a study of blood T cell repertoires in COVID-19. Study details: Italy, Spain and the United States were the sources of the convalescent and acute COVID-19 samples. Sample material is recorded as cDNA or gDNA derived from T cells, B-cell-depleted T cells, or PBMCs.

Authors' data handling: Reference gene primer amplification in the assay estimated nucleated cell counts. Profiled with immunoSEQ multiplex PCR; TCRdb holds only in-frame clones, not every one. Clonal size and the V and J genes are those of that table, whereas D and trimming came from the DNA. The sample lists more than 200,000 clones; about 86% were seen once. With 3 bases removed from V and 4 bases from J, the gap between germline ends came to 11 bases. Germline loops: CDR1 SEHNR, CDR2 FQNEAQ (reference sequence). This CDR3 comprises 14 residues. The V gene is TRBV7-9, the J gene TRBJ2-3, with D tentatively TRBD2 (5 bases). This receptor was taken from an elderly man with acute or convalescent COVID-19. The sample consisted of peripheral blood. This CDR3 is CASSFSTRADTQYF. CDR3 DNA sequence: TGTGCCAGCAGCTTCTCCACTAGAGCAGATACGCAGTATTTT.